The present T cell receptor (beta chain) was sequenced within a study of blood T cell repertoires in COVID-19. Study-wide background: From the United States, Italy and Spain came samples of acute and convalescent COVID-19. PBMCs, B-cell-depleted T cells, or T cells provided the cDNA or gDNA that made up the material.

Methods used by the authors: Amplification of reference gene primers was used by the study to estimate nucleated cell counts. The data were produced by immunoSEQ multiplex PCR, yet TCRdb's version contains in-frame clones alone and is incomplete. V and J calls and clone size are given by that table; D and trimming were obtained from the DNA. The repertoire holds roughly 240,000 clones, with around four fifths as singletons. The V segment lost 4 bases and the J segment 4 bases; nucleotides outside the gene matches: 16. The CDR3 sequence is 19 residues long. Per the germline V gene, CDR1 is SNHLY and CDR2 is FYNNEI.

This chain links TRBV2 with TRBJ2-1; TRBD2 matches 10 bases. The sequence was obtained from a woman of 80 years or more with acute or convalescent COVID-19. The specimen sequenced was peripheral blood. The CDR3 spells CASSGSKTKGLAAYNEQFF. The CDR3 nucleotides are TGTGCCAGCAGTGGATCAAAAACAAAAGGACTAGCGGCTTACAATGAGCAGTTCTTC.